The entry below gives a single T cell receptor (beta chain) sequence along with its context. V was pared by 6 bases and J by 0 bases, with 8 bases between. Germline V gene sequence: CDR1 MNHNY, CDR2 SVGAGI (reference sequence). This CDR3 spans 13 amino acids. These data belong to a study of blood T cell repertoires in COVID-19. TCRdb's table, derived via immunoSEQ multiplex PCR, lists solely in-frame clones and lacks some. The sample includes about 67,000 clones, more than 75% seen only once; the top ten take around 5.9%. V is TRBV6-6 and J is TRBJ1-2; D gene uncertain. The origin of this receptor is an older woman with acute or convalescent COVID-19. Sequencing was performed on peripheral blood. The CDR3 bases are TGTGCCAGCAGCATAGATCCTAACTATGGCTACACCTTC. Protein sequence: CASSIDPNYGYTF.